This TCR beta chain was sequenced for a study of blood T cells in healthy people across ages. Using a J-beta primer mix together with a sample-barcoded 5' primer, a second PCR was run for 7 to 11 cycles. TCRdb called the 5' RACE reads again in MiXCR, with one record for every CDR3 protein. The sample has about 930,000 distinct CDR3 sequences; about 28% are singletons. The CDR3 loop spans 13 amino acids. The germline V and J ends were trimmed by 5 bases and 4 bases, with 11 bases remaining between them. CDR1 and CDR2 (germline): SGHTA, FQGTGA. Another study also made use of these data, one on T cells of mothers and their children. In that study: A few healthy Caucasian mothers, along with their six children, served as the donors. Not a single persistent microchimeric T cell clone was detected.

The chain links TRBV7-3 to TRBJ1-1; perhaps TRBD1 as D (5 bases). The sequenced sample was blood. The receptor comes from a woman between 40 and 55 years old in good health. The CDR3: CASSAGFVTEAFF. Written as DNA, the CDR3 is TGTGCCAGCAGCGCAGGGTTCGTCACTGAAGCTTTCTTT.